A single sample is the source of the 22 T cell receptor beta chains below, sequenced in a study of blood T cells in healthy people across ages. A second PCR of roughly 7 to 11 cycles used a sample-barcoded 5' primer and a J-beta primer mix. Each CDR3 protein gets one entry after TCRdb re-called the 5' RACE reads with MiXCR. The top ten hold less than 5% of the sample, which has over a million distinct CDR3 sequences, around 40% seen once. The sequenced material came from blood. The receptors derive from a woman between 18 and 29 years old in good health.

This clonotype was seen more than once but under ten times. This chain uses TRBV20-1 with TRBJ1-3; no clear D gene. From germline, CDR1 is DFQATT and CDR2 SNEGSKA (reference sequence). The CDR3 loop spans 17 amino acids. V was trimmed by 7 bases and J by 0 bases, leaving 22 bases between them. CDR3: CSGMATPGKNSGNTIYF. CDR3 nucleotide sequence: TGCAGTGGTATGGCGACGCCCGGAAAAAACTCTGGAAACACCATATATTTT.

CDR3 in DNA: TGTGCCAGCAGCGTAGCAATTGGGGTGTCCTACGAGCAGTACTTC. It is translated as CASSVAIGVSYEQYF. This chain uses TRBV9 with TRBJ2-7; no reliable D call. This CDR3 comprises 15 residues. CDR1 and CDR2 from the germline V gene are SGDLS and YYNGEE. Trimming removed 0 bases from V and 1 base from J, with 11 bases in between.

This rearrangement joins TRBV2 to TRBJ2-4; maybe TRBD1 (6 bases). V lost 6 bases, J lost 0 bases, and 9 bases lay in between. Germline V gives CDR1 SNHLY, CDR2 FYNNEI. The CDR3 spans 14 residues. CDR3 bases: TGTGCCAGCAGCCCGACAGGAGCCAAAAACATTCAGTACTTC. It yields the protein CASSPTGAKNIQYF. The whole variable domain, remainder taken from reference TRBV2 and TRBJ2-4, is EPEVTQTPSHQVTQMGQEVILRCVPISNHLYFYWYRQILGQKVEFLVSFYNNEISEKSEIFDDQFSVERPDGSNFTLKIRSTKLEDSAMYFCASSPTGAKNIQYFGAGTRLSVL.

The gene calls are TRBV7-6 and TRBJ2-7; TRBD1 aligns across 9 bases. Trimming cost V 10 bases and J 6 bases; bases outside gene matches: 4. The CDR3 runs to 11 residues. The V gene's germline CDR1 is SGHVS and CDR2 FNYEAQ. The CDR3 DNA is TGTGCCATCAGGGGACAGGGCGAGCAGTACTTC. Translating gives CAIRGQGEQYF.

The chain links TRBV14 to TRBJ2-7; maybe TRBD2 (5 bases). The germline V and J ends were trimmed by 4 bases and 2 bases, with 12 bases remaining between them. This CDR3 has 14 amino acids. CDR1 and CDR2 (germline): SGHDN, FVKESK. CDR3 DNA sequence: TGTGCCAGCAGCCCGGCAGCGGCCCCCTACGAGCAGTACTTC. It encodes CASSPAAAPYEQYF. Full variable domain (missing parts from reference TRBV14 and TRBJ2-7): EAGVTQFPSHSVIEKGQTVTLRCDPISGHDNLYWYRRVMGKEIKFLLHFVKESKQDESGMPNNRFLAERTGGTYSTLKVQPAELEDSGVYFCASSPAAAPYEQYFGPGTRLTVT.

The sample holds a few counts of this clonotype. The chain carries TRBV29-1 and TRBJ2-3, with D hard to call. Germline lookup yields CDR1 SQVTM and CDR2 ANQGSEA. The CDR3 sequence is 13 residues long. Trimming stripped 4 bases from V and 2 bases from J, with 10 bases between. This CDR3 is CSVGPMFTDTQYF. The CDR3 bases are TGCAGCGTTGGTCCGATGTTCACAGATACGCAGTATTTT.

This clonotype was counted a few times. The genes are TRBV7-9 and TRBJ1-1; D is undetermined. This CDR3 region has 14 residues. V was cut by 3 bases and J by 0 bases, with 8 bases left in between. The germline CDR1 and CDR2 sequences are SEHNR and FQNEAQ (reference sequence). CDR3 in amino acids: CASSFESVNTEAFF. CDR3 sequence (DNA): TGTGCCAGCAGCTTTGAGTCGGTGAACACTGAAGCTTTCTTT.

CDR3 DNA: TGTGCCAGCAGCCCTCGCCTAGCGGGATCAGTCTACGAGCAGTACTTC. Translating it yields CASSPRLAGSVYEQYF. The J gene is TRBJ2-7, the V gene TRBV9; 9 bases match TRBD2. Germline CDR1 SGDLS, CDR2 YYNGEE. The CDR3 has 16 amino acids. V shed 4 bases, J shed 3 bases, and the junction held 11 bases outside the gene matches.

This clonotype was counted between two and nine times. The chain uses TRBV10-3 and TRBJ2-7; D perhaps matches TRBD1 (6 bases). The V end was cut by 2 bases, the J end by 4 bases, with 12 bases between. The germline gives CDR1 ENHRY, CDR2 SYGVKD. The CDR3 loop spans 14 amino acids. CDR3 protein: CAISEPRTDYEQYF. The CDR3 region has the DNA TGTGCCATCAGTGAGCCCAGGACAGATTACGAGCAGTACTTC.

This chain connects TRBV5-1 to TRBJ1-4, with D uncertain. The CDR3 contains 13 residues. Germline V gene sequence: CDR1 SGHRS, CDR2 YFSETQ. The V end was cut by 3 bases, the J end by 8 bases, with 11 bases between. The CDR3 bases are TGCGCCAGCAGCTCTCTCCATGGGGAAAAACTGTTTTTT. Amino acids: CASSSLHGEKLFF.

The genes are TRBV20-1 and TRBJ2-7, with TRBD2 as a possible D gene (6 bases). The CDR3 runs 17 residues. V was trimmed by 1 base and J by 1 base, leaving 20 bases between them. The V gene's germline CDR1 is DFQATT and CDR2 SNEGSKA (reference sequence). In nucleotides, the CDR3 is TGCAGTGCTAGAGTCCGAATGGAGGGCCCATGGTCCTACGAGCAGTACTTC. Amino acids: CSARVRMEGPWSYEQYF.

The CDR3 DNA sequence: TGTGCCAGCAGCTTAGATCATTTAGGGGGAGGATACAATGAGCAGTACTTC. It codes for CASSLDHLGGGYNEQYF. The V and J genes are TRBV11-2 and TRBJ2-5; tentatively, D is TRBD1 or TRBD2 (6 bases each). CDR3 length equals 17 residues. Germline V gene sequence: CDR1 SGHAT, CDR2 FQNNGV. The germline V and J ends were trimmed by 0 bases and 11 bases, with 25 bases remaining between them.

This CDR3 is CASGSRGNQPQHF. The CDR3 DNA reads TGTGCCAGCGGTTCCAGGGGGAATCAGCCCCAGCATTTT. The chain couples TRBV6-6 to TRBJ1-5, with 7 bases fitting TRBD1. Germline lookup yields CDR1 MNHNY and CDR2 SVGAGI (reference sequence). CDR3 length: 13 amino acids. Losses at the gene ends were 8 bases for V and 4 bases for J; bases not matched to a gene: 5.

The rearrangement uses TRBV11-2 and TRBJ2-7; 7 bases align to TRBD1. Per the germline V gene, CDR1 is SGHAT and CDR2 is FQNNGV. The CDR3 extends over 14 amino acids. V dropped 4 bases and J dropped 6; count of bases not matched to a gene: 9. This chain's CDR3 is CASSSWTGSGEQYF. The DNA of the CDR3 is TGTGCCAGCAGCTCCTGGACAGGCTCGGGCGAGCAGTACTTC.

In this sample, this clonotype turned up a few times. V usage is TRBV20-1 and J usage is TRBJ2-1; D perhaps matches TRBD1 (6 bases). Trimming removed 1 base from V and 7 bases from J, with 20 bases in between. The germline V gene has CDR1 DFQATT and CDR2 SNEGSKA (reference sequence). The CDR3 extends over 16 amino acids. CDR3 sequence: CSARVAGARILNEQFF. The CDR3 nucleotides are TGCAGTGCTAGAGTGGCAGGGGCGAGAATATTGAATGAGCAGTTCTTC.

As for this clonotype: A junction boundary mismatches the germline segment, possibly from a read error. V gene TRBV5-5 combines with J gene TRBJ2-1; TRBD2 agrees at 10 bases. CDR3 length equals 15 residues. Germline lookup yields CDR1 SGHKS and CDR2 YYEKEE (reference sequence). CDR3 residues: CACSLASGSSNEQFF. The CDR3 nucleotides read TGTGCCTGCAGCTTGGCTAGCGGGAGTAGCAATGAGCAGTTCTTC.

The chain uses TRBV27 and TRBJ1-1; D may be TRBD1 (6 bases). Per germline, CDR1 MNHEY and CDR2 SMNVEV (reference sequence). The CDR3 has 14 residues. V lost 8 bases to trimming and J lost 7 bases, with 20 bases between them. The CDR3 DNA sequence: TGTGCCAGCCGTGTACAAGGAGGGGGATGTGAAGCTTTCTTT. This gives the protein CASRVQGGGCEAFF.

The genes are TRBV6-2 or TRBV6-3 and TRBJ1-5, with D possibly matching TRBD1 (5 bases). Between the trimmed V and J ends, which lost 0 bases and 15 bases, there was a span of 12 bases. The CDR3 runs 12 residues. The germline V gene encodes CDR1 MNHEY and CDR2 SVGEGT. CDR3: CASSYSGPFRHF. The DNA of the CDR3 is TGTGCCAGCAGTTACTCGGGACCCTTTCGGCATTTT.

This clonotype was detected only a few times. The rearrangement uses TRBV24-1 and TRBJ2-1; D is perhaps TRBD1 (5 bases). V was trimmed by 7 bases and J by 9 bases, leaving 18 bases between them. Germline CDR1 KGHDR, CDR2 SFDVKD. This CDR3 region has 14 residues. The CDR3 sequence is CATRGPQGAGEQFF. The CDR3 DNA follows: TGTGCCACCAGGGGCCCCCAAGGGGCCGGTGAGCAGTTCTTC.

As concerns this clonotype: The junction does not match germline at one end; this may be a read error. The chain is built from TRBV6-2 or TRBV6-3 and TRBJ1-1; TRBD1 matches 9 bases. This CDR3 has 14 amino acids. Germline V lookup: CDR1 MNHEY, CDR2 SVGEGT. CDR3 coding DNA: TGTGCCAGCAGTTCAACAGGGGGCAACACTAAAGCTTTCTTT. This codes for CASSSTGGNTKAFF.

This clonotype occurred a few times. The chain uses TRBV4-3 and TRBJ2-3; D may be TRBD2 (5 bases). Germline CDR1 LGHNA, CDR2 YSLEER. The CDR3 covers 15 residues. V lost 0 bases and J 8 bases, leaving 15 bases between the germline ends. CDR3 in DNA: TGCGCCAGCAGCCAAGATCGTGGAGGACTTACTACGCAGTATTTT. Protein: CASSQDRGGLTTQYF.

This clonotype has just a few counts. Written as DNA, the CDR3 is TGTGCCAGCAGTTCCAGGAGGACTAAGAGCTCCTACGAGCAGTACTTC. Translated: CASSSRRTKSSYEQYF. This rearrangement joins TRBV6-5 to TRBJ2-7; D perhaps matches TRBD2 (6 bases). Germline CDR1 reads MNHEY; CDR2 reads SVGAGI. The CDR3 spans 16 residues. With 4 bases removed from V and 0 bases from J, the gap between germline ends came to 16 bases.